This passage covers 5 T cell receptor beta chains from one sample sequenced in a study of cytomegalovirus exposure and HLA in healthy donors. Primers included in the PCR were 60 Vbeta and 13 Jbeta primers. Sequencing used immunoSEQ multiplex PCR; TCRdb keeps in-frame clones, though not all of them. This sample's clone table lists some 180,000 clones. The specimen sequenced was PBMCs. These receptors came from a man between 25 and 39 years old in good health and CMV-seronegative.

The genes are TRBV29-1 and TRBJ1-4; a weak D match, TRBD1 (6 bases). This CDR3 has 15 amino acids. Germline-derived CDR1 and CDR2 are SQVTM and ANQGSEA. V shed 6 bases and J shed 4 bases, with 18 bases lying between them. The DNA for the CDR3 is TGCAGCGTGTCGGGATCTGGGGGCAGTAATGAAAAACTGTTTTTT. Protein sequence: CSVSGSGGSNEKLFF.

The chain carries TRBV25-1 and TRBJ1-2; 10 bases fit TRBD1. CDR3 size: 15 residues. V was pared by 3 bases and J by 4 bases, with 5 bases of the junction left unmatched. CDR1 and CDR2 from the germline V gene are MGHDK and SYGVNS. The CDR3 here is CASSDGRQGAYGYTF. CDR3 in DNA: TGTGCCAGCAGTGACGGGAGACAGGGGGCCTATGGCTACACCTTC.

The J gene is TRBJ2-5, the V gene TRBV27, with no clear D. The assigned J gene may be wrong: the sequence end matches TRBJ2-7 better. Germline V gene sequence: CDR1 MNHEY, CDR2 SMNVEV (reference sequence). The CDR3 runs to 16 residues. CDR3 protein: CASIFYQTGVSDEQYF. In nucleotides, the CDR3 is TGTGCCAGCATTTTTTATCAGACCGGAGTGTCCGACGAGCAGTACTTC.

The V call is TRBV5-1, the J call TRBJ2-2, with TRBD2 matching over 13 bases. V dropped 6 bases and J dropped 7; count of bases not matched to a gene: 9. Germline CDR1 is SGHRS and CDR2 is YFSETQ. The CDR3 has 16 residues. CDR3 bases: TGCGCCAGCACACTAGCGGGGGGGCTAGTGGACGGGGAGCTGTTTTTT. Translating gives CASTLAGGLVDGELFF.

The gene calls are TRBV2 and TRBJ2-7, with TRBD1 identical over 7 bases. Germline CDR1 and CDR2: SNHLY and FYNNEI. With V trimmed by 11 bases and J by 3 bases, 13 bases remained unmatched. This CDR3 has 14 amino acids. In DNA, the CDR3 is TGTGCCTGCCGTGTGACAGGGATTAACTACGAGCAGTACTTC. This encodes CACRVTGINYEQYF.